The 17 T cell receptor beta chains below all came from one sample that was sequenced in a study of blood T cell repertoires in COVID-19. Libraries were prepared by immunoSEQ multiplex PCR; TCRdb keeps only in-frame clonotypes and omits some of them. The sample has about 210,000 clones; approximately 88% are singletons. Sequenced input: PBMCs or T cells enriched from blood (not recorded which). The receptors were gathered from a woman between 35 and 50 years old with acute COVID-19.

The V and J genes are TRBV2 and TRBJ2-7; D not resolved. V lost 5 bases and J lost 5, with 10 bases in between. This CDR3 has 12 amino acids. Germline assignment: CDR1 SNHLY and CDR2 FYNNEI. The CDR3 is CASSRRGNEQYV. The CDR3 DNA reads TGTGCCAGCAGTAGGCGAGGCAACGAGCAGTACGTC.

The CDR3 region is CAMPWTSNYGYTF. The CDR3 DNA sequence: TGTGCCATGCCCTGGACATCTAACTATGGCTACACCTTC. This chain connects TRBV30 to TRBJ1-2, with D possibly TRBD1 on 5 matching bases. V lost 8 bases to trimming and J lost 0 bases, with 13 bases between them. The CDR3 has 13 residues. The germline V gene encodes CDR1 GTSNPN and CDR2 SVGIG (reference sequence).

The chain joins TRBV7-6 to TRBJ2-5, with a weak D call TRBD2 (5 bases). Per the germline V gene, CDR1 is SGHVS and CDR2 is FNYEAQ. This CDR3 region has 15 residues. Trimming stripped 0 bases from V and 5 bases from J, with 13 bases between. Here the CDR3 reads CASSLARAGPETQYF. As DNA, the CDR3 is TGTGCCAGCAGCTTAGCGAGGGCGGGCCCCGAGACCCAGTACTTC. Together with reference TRBV7-6 and TRBJ2-5, the CDR3 gives the full variable domain: GAGVSQSPRYKVTKRGQDVALRCDPISGHVSLYWYRQALGQGPEFLTYFNYEAQQDKSGLPNDRFSAERPEGSISTLTIQRTEQRDSAMYRCASSLARAGPETQYFGPGTRLLVL.

This clone has more than one count but fewer than ten. This chain links TRBV24-1 with TRBJ2-1; D may be TRBD2 (6 bases). V was pared by 5 bases and J by 9 bases, with 16 bases between. Germline values: CDR1 KGHDR, CDR2 SFDVKD. The CDR3 totals 14 residues. The CDR3 is CATSAQGLLPEQFF. CDR3 coding DNA: TGTGCCACCAGTGCCCAGGGACTCCTCCCTGAGCAGTTCTTC.

The genes are TRBV14 and TRBJ1-2, with 8 bases matching TRBD1. CDR1 SGHDN and CDR2 FVKESK come from the germline V gene. V gave up 2 bases and J gave up 8 bases; unmatched junction bases: 4. The CDR3 is 13 residues long. DNA for the CDR3: TGTGCCAGCAGCCAAAGGACAGGGTGGGGCTACACCTTC. Translating gives CASSQRTGWGYTF.

V is TRBV4-3 and J is TRBJ2-1, with D uncertain. The V end was cut by 1 base, the J end by 8 bases, with 12 bases between. Germline CDR1 and CDR2: LGHNA and YSLEER. This CDR3 is built from 14 residues. The chain's CDR3 is CASSQVNRVHEQFF. In nucleotides, the CDR3 is TGCGCCAGCAGCCAAGTTAATCGGGTGCATGAGCAGTTCTTC.

The J gene is TRBJ2-1, the V gene TRBV5-1; the match to TRBD2 covers 11 bases. Unmatched junction bases numbered 3, after V lost 4 bases and J lost 3 bases. The length of the CDR3 is 15 residues. Germline values: CDR1 SGHRS, CDR2 YFSETQ. As DNA, the CDR3 is TGCGCCAGCAGCCCTACTAGCGGGGGCTACAATGAGCAGTTCTTC. It codes for CASSPTSGGYNEQFF.

The rearrangement links TRBV29-1 to TRBJ2-3; TRBD2 aligns across 11 bases. Germline V lookup: CDR1 SQVTM, CDR2 ANQGSEA. Trimming cost V 0 bases and J 7 bases; bases outside gene matches: 12. CDR3 size: 17 residues. In nucleotides, the CDR3 is TGCAGCGTTGAAGAATGGGATTCTAGCGGGAGGTTGCATACGCAGTATTTT. It codes for CSVEEWDSSGRLHTQYF.

The chain carries TRBV27 and TRBJ2-1, with 11 bases lining up with TRBD2. Germline lookup yields CDR1 MNHEY and CDR2 SMNVEV (reference sequence). After removal of 5 bases from V and 7 bases from J, the junction contained 7 bases not matched to a gene. This CDR3 has 15 amino acids. CDR3: CASSRTSGSWNEQFF. As DNA, the CDR3 is TGTGCCAGCAGTCGAACTAGCGGGAGTTGGAATGAGCAGTTCTTC.

The chain carries TRBV25-1 and TRBJ1-1; a weak D match, TRBD1 (5 bases). From germline, CDR1 is MGHDK and CDR2 SYGVNS. Trimming pared 5 bases from V and 3 bases from J, leaving 10 bases between. The CDR3 totals 13 residues. In DNA, the CDR3 is TGTGCCAGCAGTAAGGGGTCCTACACTGAAGCTTTCTTT. Residues: CASSKGSYTEAFF.

V is TRBV5-5 and J is TRBJ1-3; no clear D gene. The CDR3 length is 15 residues. V was pared by 2 bases and J by 1 base, with 10 bases between. CDR1 SGHKS and CDR2 YYEKEE come from the germline V gene (reference sequence). The CDR3, as DNA: TGTGCCAGCAGCTTCGTGGTGCAGTCTGGAAACACCATATATTTT. It yields the protein CASSFVVQSGNTIYF.

This chain links TRBV12-3 or TRBV12-4 with TRBJ1-2, with D possibly TRBD1 on 6 matching bases. CDR3 length equals 13 residues. V shed 3 bases and J shed 8 bases, with 13 bases lying between them. The CDR3 loop reads CASSLTGSWGYTF. CDR3 sequence (DNA): TGTGCCAGCAGTTTGACAGGTTCATGGGGCTACACCTTC.

V and J are TRBV7-2 and TRBJ1-5; 10 bases align to TRBD1. Germline V gene data show CDR1 as SGHTA and CDR2 as FQGNSA. There are 15 residues in the CDR3. V shed 5 bases and J 4 bases; nucleotides not matched to a gene: 5. The CDR3 DNA sequence: TGTGCCAGCAGCCAACCGGGACAGGGGAATCAGCCCCAGCATTTT. It translates to CASSQPGQGNQPQHF.

This clone was counted between two and nine times. The J gene is TRBJ1-2, the V gene TRBV11-2; D gene unclear. CDR3 size: 10 residues. V was shortened by 9 bases and J by 6 bases, with 8 bases between the two germline ends. CDR1 is SGHAT and CDR2 is FQNNGV in the germline V gene. The CDR3 loop is CASQLDGYTF. CDR3 nucleotide sequence: TGTGCCAGTCAACTCGATGGCTACACCTTC.

V gene TRBV21-1 combines with J gene TRBJ1-6. TRBV21-1 is given as a pseudogene. The length of the CDR3 is 12 residues. The CDR3 sequence: CASSNLLEPLHF. DNA for the CDR3: TGTGCCAGCAGCAACCTACTTGAGCCCCTCCACTTT.

The chain joins TRBV12-5 to TRBJ1-3; D is possibly TRBD1 (5 bases). Trimming took off 0 bases at V and 0 bases at J, with 9 bases between the two ends. Per germline, CDR1 LGHNT and CDR2 FRNRAP. The CDR3 consists of 16 residues. The DNA for the CDR3 is TGTGCTAGTGGTTTGGTACAGGTCCTCTCTGGAAACACCATATATTTT. It yields the protein CASGLVQVLSGNTIYF. Full variable domain (outside the CDR3, taken from reference TRBV12-5 and TRBJ1-3): DARVTQTPRHKVTEMGQEVTMRCQPILGHNTVFWYRQTMMQGLELLAYFRNRAPLDDSGMPKDRFSAEMPDATLATLKIQPSEPRDSAVYFCASGLVQVLSGNTIYFGEGSWLTVV.

The V gene is TRBV5-5, the J gene TRBJ1-2, with D possibly matching TRBD1 (5 bases). V was shortened by 4 bases and J by 2 bases, with 9 bases between the two germline ends. Looked up from germline, CDR1 is SGHKS and CDR2 is YYEKEE (reference sequence). The CDR3 loop spans 13 amino acids. The CDR3 coding sequence is TGTGCCAGCAGCGGAGGGGTGAACTATGGCTACACCTTC. As protein: CASSGGVNYGYTF.